The next 25 T cell receptor beta chains were all read from a single sample in a study of response to subunit inactivated influenza vaccine. TCRdb used MiXCR to reprocess the RT-PCR reads, holding one entry per CDR3 protein. Of around 520,000 distinct CDR3 sequences listed, roughly 12% were seen once; the top ten hold about 9.4%. The sequencing here drew on PBMCs from blood, taken on the day of vaccination. All receptors come from a man in his fifties or sixties who received an inactivated influenza vaccine.

J is TRBJ2-2 and V is TRBV7-8, with D tentatively TRBD2 (5 bases). This CDR3 has 15 amino acids. With 6 bases removed from V and 6 bases from J, the gap between germline ends came to 17 bases. CDR1 and CDR2 (germline): SGHVS, FQNEAQ. CDR3 in DNA: TGTGCCAGCAGTAGTACAACAGCGGCATCCGGGGAGCTGTTTTTT. This encodes CASSSTTAASGELFF.

The sample holds a few counts of this clonotype. The genes are TRBV4-3 and TRBJ2-3; D possibly matches TRBD1 or TRBD2 (6 bases each). Deletions cut 0 bases from V and 5 bases from J, with 9 bases between. Germline V lookup: CDR1 LGHNA, CDR2 YSLEER. The CDR3 runs to 14 residues. The CDR3: CASSQDRGVDTQYF. CDR3 DNA: TGCGCCAGCAGCCAAGATAGGGGGGTAGATACGCAGTATTTT.

The chain recombines TRBV12-3 or TRBV12-4 with TRBJ1-5; D not certain. CDR3 size: 14 residues. Trimming took 3 bases from V and 3 from J, leaving 9 bases between them. Here the CDR3 reads CASSFMGFNQPQHF. In nucleotides, the CDR3 is TGTGCCAGCAGTTTCATGGGATTCAATCAGCCCCAGCATTTT.

The chain employs TRBV4-3 and TRBJ2-6; tentatively, D is TRBD1 (5 bases). CDR1 and CDR2 from the germline V gene are LGHNA and YSLEER. The V end was cut by 0 bases, the J end by 5 bases, with 11 bases between. The CDR3 is 16 residues long. The DNA for the CDR3 is TGCGCCAGCAGCCAAGATCAGCAGGGCTGGGCCAACGTCCTGACTTTC. It yields the protein CASSQDQQGWANVLTF.

The chain uses TRBV4-1 and TRBJ2-1, with D possibly TRBD1 on 6 matching bases. The CDR3 has 13 amino acids. V was shortened by 4 bases and J by 12 bases, with 16 bases between the two germline ends. The germline gives CDR1 MGHRA, CDR2 YSYEKL. CDR3 DNA: TGCGCCAGCAGCCCTCCTGGACAGCTCAGGCAGTTCTTC. Its protein product is CASSPPGQLRQFF.

This clonotype has at least ten counts. The chain uses TRBV27 and TRBJ1-1; D gene ambiguous. V gave up 5 bases and J gave up 1 base, with 14 bases separating them. Germline CDR1 reads MNHEY; CDR2 reads SMNVEV (reference sequence). The CDR3 totals 15 residues. In DNA form, the CDR3 reads TGTGCCAGCAGTAAGCGTCTTGCGGGGAACACTGAAGCTTTCTTT. Its translation is CASSKRLAGNTEAFF.

This clonotype has a count of ten or more. The chain employs TRBV20-1 and TRBJ2-7, with D perhaps TRBD2 (6 bases). CDR1 DFQATT and CDR2 SNEGSKA come from the germline V gene (reference sequence). With 0 bases removed from V and 4 bases from J, the gap between germline ends came to 10 bases. The CDR3 extends over 13 amino acids. Here the CDR3 DNA reads TGCAGTGCTAGAGACGGGAGACCTTACGAGCAGTACTTC. Translation: CSARDGRPYEQYF.

The chain is built from TRBV29-1 and TRBJ2-1, with 13 bases that match TRBD2. The germline V gene encodes CDR1 SQVTM and CDR2 ANQGSEA. V lost 7 bases, J lost 7 bases, and 4 bases stayed unmatched. The CDR3 has 13 residues. The CDR3 protein is CSGTSGSGNEQFF. The CDR3 coding sequence is TGCAGCGGGACTAGCGGGAGTGGGAATGAGCAGTTCTTC.

The chain has TRBV12-3 or TRBV12-4 and TRBJ2-1; D is possibly TRBD2 (6 bases). The V gene lost 7 bases and the J gene lost 6 bases, with 16 bases spanning the gap. This CDR3 comprises 14 residues. The CDR3 spells CASTASRRGNEQFF. CDR3 sequence (DNA): TGTGCCAGCACCGCCTCGCGGCGGGGCAATGAGCAGTTCTTC.

This clonotype has only a few counts. This chain joins TRBV7-2 and TRBJ2-3, with D uncertain. Trimming left V 0 bases short and J 5 bases short, with 6 bases between. This CDR3 region has 13 residues. Germline CDR1 reads SGHTA; CDR2 reads FQGNSA. CDR3 DNA: TGTGCCAGCAGCTTAGCTTGGGGAGATACGCAGTATTTT. Amino acid sequence: CASSLAWGDTQYF. Drawing the rest from reference TRBV7-2 and TRBJ2-3, the complete variable domain is GAGVSQSPSNKVTEKGKDVELRCDPISGHTALYWYRQSLGQGLEFLIYFQGNSAPDKSGLPSDRFSAERTGGSVSTLTIQRTQQEDSAVYLCASSLAWGDTQYFGPGTRLTVL.

The sample holds a few counts of this clonotype. The rearrangement links TRBV5-1 to TRBJ2-7; 7 bases line up with TRBD1. V was pared by 4 bases and J by 1 base, with 17 bases of the junction left unmatched. The CDR3 has 18 residues. Germline loops: CDR1 SGHRS, CDR2 YFSETQ. CDR3 in amino acids: CASSTRDSGYDLSYEQYF. CDR3 in DNA: TGCGCCAGCAGCACTCGGGACAGTGGCTACGATCTATCCTACGAGCAGTACTTC.

This clonotype was recorded a few times. The chain combines TRBV27 with TRBJ2-7; 11 bases fit TRBD1. Germline CDR1 reads MNHEY; CDR2 reads SMNVEV (reference sequence). V was clipped by 4 bases and J by 0 bases; unmatched bases: 8. The length of the CDR3 is 17 residues. CDR3 in DNA: TGTGCCAGCAGTTCGATGGCCGGGACAGGGGGCTCCTACGAGCAGTACTTC. This gives the protein CASSSMAGTGGSYEQYF.

This rearrangement joins TRBV10-3 to TRBJ2-1; possibly TRBD1 for D (7 bases). Between the trimmed V and J ends, which lost 4 bases and 8 bases, there was a span of 15 bases. CDR3 size: 14 residues. Germline V gene sequence: CDR1 ENHRY, CDR2 SYGVKD. CDR3 loop: CAISGRDRSYEQFF. The CDR3 DNA reads TGTGCCATCAGTGGGAGGGACAGAAGCTATGAGCAGTTCTTC.

Ten or more counts support this clonotype. The gene calls are TRBV5-4 and TRBJ2-1; D perhaps matches TRBD2 (5 bases). V lost 0 bases and J lost 10, with 8 bases in between. This CDR3 comprises 12 residues. The V gene's germline CDR1 is SGHNT and CDR2 YYREEE (reference sequence). Here the CDR3 reads CASSLDLAEQFF. The CDR3 nucleotides read TGTGCCAGCAGCTTGGACCTAGCAGAGCAGTTCTTC.

This clonotype was picked up a small number of times. This chain uses TRBV4-3 with TRBJ2-2; D is possibly TRBD2 (7 bases). V lost 0 bases and J 4 bases, leaving 12 bases between the germline ends. Germline CDR1 and CDR2: LGHNA and YSLEER. CDR3 length: 16 residues. CDR3 region: CASSQDWGGRTGELFF. The CDR3 DNA follows: TGCGCCAGCAGCCAAGATTGGGGGGGGCGCACCGGGGAGCTGTTTTTT.

The rearrangement uses TRBV25-1 and TRBJ1-1; maybe TRBD1 (5 bases). Looked up from germline, CDR1 is MGHDK and CDR2 is SYGVNS. CDR3 size: 14 residues. V lost 7 bases to trimming and J lost 0 bases, with 12 bases between them. The CDR3 spells CASTYRGLNTEAFF. DNA for the CDR3: TGTGCCAGCACTTACCGGGGCTTGAACACTGAAGCTTTCTTT.

The chain uses TRBV28 and TRBJ2-1, with D perhaps matching TRBD1 or TRBD2 (5 bases each). In germline, CDR1 is MDHEN, CDR2 SYDVKM. V was trimmed by 5 bases and J by 6 bases, leaving 17 bases between them. The CDR3 sequence is 15 residues long. The CDR3, as DNA: TGTGCCAGCAGTCCCACCCAAGGGACGATCAATGAGCAGTTCTTC. Translated: CASSPTQGTINEQFF. Variable domain in full (rest from reference TRBV28 and TRBJ2-1): DVKVTQSSRYLVKRTGEKVFLECVQDMDHENMFWYRQDPGLGLRLIYFSYDVKMKEKGDIPEGYSVSREKKERFSLILESASTNQTSMYLCASSPTQGTINEQFFGPGTRLTVL.

This clonotype was detected only a few times. The CDR3: CASSRRQGYGYTF. In DNA, the CDR3 is TGTGCCAGCAGCCGCCGACAGGGCTATGGCTACACCTTC. The V gene is TRBV7-2, the J gene TRBJ1-2; TRBD1 matches at 7 bases. The CDR3 totals 13 residues. The V gene end was trimmed by 5 bases and the J gene end by 4 bases; junction bases not matched to a gene: 4. The germline gives CDR1 SGHTA, CDR2 FQGNSA.

This clonotype has only a few counts. The V gene is TRBV2, the J gene TRBJ2-1, with 9 bases lining up with TRBD2. Trimming took 4 bases from V and 3 from J; bases not matched to a gene: 4. Germline CDR1 reads SNHLY; CDR2 reads FYNNEI. This CDR3 contains 15 residues. CDR3: CASSASGRFYNEQFF. Here the CDR3 DNA reads TGTGCCAGCAGTGCGAGCGGGAGGTTCTACAATGAGCAGTTCTTC.

V gene TRBV27 combines with J gene TRBJ2-1, with 7 positions matching TRBD2. The CDR3 consists of 13 residues. Germline CDR1 is MNHEY and CDR2 is SMNVEV (reference sequence). V was clipped by 5 bases and J by 12 bases; unmatched bases: 10. The CDR3 DNA reads TGTGCCAGCAGTATCCAGAGCGGGGTTGGGCAGTTCTTC. The encoded protein is CASSIQSGVGQFF.

As DNA, the CDR3 is TGTGCCAGCAGCTTCGTCTGGCAGGGGAAGTTCGATACGCAGTATTTT. Its protein is CASSFVWQGKFDTQYF. V gene TRBV7-9 combines with J gene TRBJ2-3; possible D gene TRBD1, 6 bases. Germline loops: CDR1 SEHNR, CDR2 FQNEAQ (reference sequence). V lost 3 bases and J 6 bases, leaving 19 bases between the germline ends. The CDR3 covers 16 residues.

This clonotype showed up many times. The CDR3 region is CASSSRQGGETQYF. CDR3 in DNA: TGTGCCAGCAGCTCCAGACAGGGCGGCGAGACCCAGTACTTC. The J gene is TRBJ2-5, the V gene TRBV5-5; TRBD1 matches 7 bases. Unmatched junction bases numbered 7, after V lost 3 bases and J lost 5 bases. Germline-derived CDR1 and CDR2 are SGHKS and YYEKEE (reference sequence). The CDR3 runs to 14 residues. The full variable domain, completed using reference TRBV5-5 and TRBJ2-5, is DAGVTQSPTHLIKTRGQQVTLRCSPISGHKSVSWYQQVLGQGPQFIFQYYEKEERGRGNFPDRFSARQFPNYSSELNVNALLLGDSALYLCASSSRQGGETQYFGPGTRLLVL.

The gene calls are TRBV4-1 and TRBJ2-7; TRBD2 matches 10 bases. V was clipped by 2 bases and J by 0 bases; unmatched bases: 1. There are 15 residues in the CDR3. Germline V gives CDR1 MGHRA, CDR2 YSYEKL. CDR3 DNA sequence: TGCGCCAGCAGCCAACTAGCGGGAGACTCCTACGAGCAGTACTTC. It specifies CASSQLAGDSYEQYF.

This clonotype was found many times. The chain is built from TRBV20-1 and TRBJ2-1; perhaps TRBD2 as D (5 bases). V shed 5 bases and J shed 7 bases, with 15 bases lying between them. This CDR3 contains 13 residues. Germline lookup yields CDR1 DFQATT and CDR2 SNEGSKA (reference sequence). This CDR3 reads CSAGPNLANEQFF. Written as DNA, the CDR3 is TGCAGTGCTGGCCCAAATTTAGCGAATGAGCAGTTCTTC.

Many counts were recorded for this clonotype. This chain uses TRBV18 with TRBJ2-1, with D uncertain. The CDR3 extends over 13 amino acids. The V and J ends lost 8 bases and 0 bases respectively, with 8 bases between them. In germline, CDR1 is KGHSH, CDR2 LQKENI. The CDR3, as DNA: TGTGCCAGCAGCCCACCCTCCTACAATGAGCAGTTCTTC. Residues: CASSPPSYNEQFF.